These 22 T cell receptor beta chains came from one sample sequenced in a study of blood T cells in healthy people across ages. The authors ran a second PCR of 7 to 11 cycles using a sample-barcoded 5' primer and a J-beta primer mix. From the 5' RACE reads, TCRdb called clonotypes with MiXCR, one entry per CDR3 protein. The sample records 650,000 to 1,000,000 distinct CDR3 sequences, around 34% being singletons. Sequenced input: blood. The receptors here all came from a man aged 18 to 30 in good health.

The chain carries TRBV9 and TRBJ1-5; D is possibly TRBD1 (6 bases). V dropped 5 bases and J dropped 3 bases, with 15 bases sitting between them. The CDR3 spans 15 residues. The V gene's germline CDR1 is SGDLS and CDR2 YYNGEE. CDR3 nucleotide sequence: TGTGCCAGCAGTTCGGACAGCGGATTCAATCAGCCCCAGCATTTT. This encodes CASSSDSGFNQPQHF. The full variable domain, its missing parts supplied by reference TRBV9 and TRBJ1-5, is DSGVTQTPKHLITATGQRVTLRCSPRSGDLSVYWYQQSLDQGLQFLIQYYNGEERAKGNILERFSAQQFPDLHSELNLSSLELGDSALYFCASSSDSGFNQPQHFGDGTRLSIL.

A note on this clonotype: At one end the junction does not follow the germline gene, possibly because of a read error. This chain links TRBV12-3 or TRBV12-4 with TRBJ1-2, with 8 bases that match TRBD1. The length of the CDR3 is 15 residues. CDR3 bases: TGTGCCGGCAGTTCCAGTGACAGGGGCGACTATGGCTACACCTTC. It translates to CAGSSSDRGDYGYTF.

This clonotype was seen a few times. The chain combines TRBV9 with TRBJ2-7; perhaps TRBD2 as D (6 bases). V lost 0 bases, J lost 5 bases, and 15 bases lay in between. The CDR3 length is 15 residues. From germline, CDR1 is SGDLS and CDR2 YYNGEE. The CDR3 DNA reads as TGTGCCAGCAGCGTAGGGGGGGACCCGCGACACGAGCAGTACTTC. Translating it yields CASSVGGDPRHEQYF.

This clonotype was seen at least ten times. The V gene is TRBV27, the J gene TRBJ2-5; either TRBD1 or TRBD2 may fit D (5 bases each). The CDR3 sequence is 14 residues long. Germline CDR1 and CDR2: MNHEY and SMNVEV (reference sequence). Trimming removed 2 bases from V and 0 bases from J, with 7 bases in between. The CDR3: CASSLEGNQETQYF. DNA for the CDR3: TGTGCCAGCAGTTTAGAGGGGAACCAAGAGACCCAGTACTTC.

The chain has TRBV20-1 and TRBJ1-4, with D uncertain. V was trimmed by 7 bases and J by 12 bases, leaving 24 bases between them. This CDR3 has 14 amino acids. Germline CDR1 is DFQATT and CDR2 is SNEGSKA (reference sequence). The DNA of the CDR3 is TGCAGTGTTAGTAGAGGTGGGGTAATGAAACAACTGTTTTTT. Protein product: CSVSRGGVMKQLFF.

As to this clonotype: One junction end does not reproduce the germline sequence, and a read error may be involved. J is TRBJ2-1 and V is TRBV3-1, with D tentatively TRBD1 or TRBD2 (5 bases each). Germline V gene sequence: CDR1 LGHDT, CDR2 YNNKEL (reference sequence). The CDR3 has 14 residues. DNA of the CDR3: TGTGCCAGCAGTCCCCGGGACGGAAACAATGAGCGGTTCTTC. Translation: CASSPRDGNNERFF.

This clonotype was recorded once. J is TRBJ2-5 and V is TRBV20-1, with 12 bases fitting TRBD2. This CDR3 comprises 15 residues. From germline, CDR1 is DFQATT and CDR2 SNEGSKA (reference sequence). Germline trimming cut 6 bases from V and 1 base from J; bases unmatched to any gene: 6. Here the CDR3 DNA reads TGCAGTGCAGACGGACTAGCGGGGACCCAAGAGACCCAGTACTTC. Protein: CSADGLAGTQETQYF.

This clonotype has a handful of counts. The rearrangement links TRBV5-6 to TRBJ2-1, with D uncertain. Germline assignment: CDR1 SGHDT and CDR2 YYEEEE. The CDR3 loop spans 15 amino acids. With 1 base removed from V and 3 bases from J, the gap between germline ends came to 11 bases. Here the CDR3 reads CASSLPTTDYNEQFF. CDR3 in DNA: TGTGCCAGCAGCTTGCCTACTACCGACTACAATGAGCAGTTCTTC.

This clonotype was counted a few times. The genes are TRBV7-2 and TRBJ2-3; D might be TRBD1 or TRBD2, each matching 5 bases. Germline-derived CDR1 and CDR2 are SGHTA and FQGNSA. The CDR3 has 16 amino acids. V lost 5 bases, J lost 2 bases, and 17 bases lay in between. CDR3 loop: CASSPFGTESTDTQYF. The DNA of the CDR3 is TGTGCCAGCAGCCCTTTTGGGACGGAATCCACAGATACGCAGTATTTT.

This clonotype was detected a few times. The rearrangement uses TRBV11-2 and TRBJ2-3; 9 bases line up with TRBD2. The CDR3 totals 17 residues. Germline CDR1 reads SGHAT; CDR2 reads FQNNGV. Losses at the gene ends were 4 bases for V and 1 base for J; bases not matched to a gene: 9. The CDR3 sequence: CASSSARGGQRTDTQYF. Written as DNA, the CDR3 is TGTGCCAGCAGCTCAGCGCGGGGGGGCCAACGCACAGATACGCAGTATTTT.

The chain carries TRBV20-1 and TRBJ1-2; D is unclear. The CDR3 spans 16 residues. With 0 bases removed from V and 1 base from J, the gap between germline ends came to 15 bases. Germline-derived CDR1 and CDR2 are DFQATT and SNEGSKA (reference sequence). CDR3 nucleotide sequence: TGCAGTGCTAGAGATACCACGCAACCTTTTAACTATGGCTACACCTTC. It yields the protein CSARDTTQPFNYGYTF.

Regarding this clonotype: One end of the junction fails to match germline, which may point to a read error. The chain couples TRBV11-2 to TRBJ2-7; unclear D gene. From germline, CDR1 is SGHAT and CDR2 FQNNGV. This CDR3 is built from 15 residues. For the CDR3, the DNA is TGTGTCAGCAGCTTAGATCCCTTGGGGATCTACGAGCAGTACTTC. This codes for CVSSLDPLGIYEQYF.

At least ten counts were recorded for this clonotype. One end of the junction fails to match germline, which may point to a read error. The chain combines TRBV20-1 with TRBJ2-5; TRBD2 agrees at 10 bases. The CDR3 consists of 13 residues. Germline CDR1 is DFQATT and CDR2 is SNEGSKA (reference sequence). In nucleotides, the CDR3 is TGCACTGCTAGGGGACTAGCGCAAGAGACCCAGTACTTC. It yields the protein CTARGLAQETQYF.

This clonotype was picked up a small number of times. The genes are TRBV29-1 and TRBJ1-1; unclear D gene. The CDR3 sequence is 13 residues long. The V gene lost 3 bases and the J gene lost 0 bases, with 8 bases spanning the gap. Germline V CDR1 and CDR2: SQVTM, ANQGSEA. CDR3 sequence (DNA): TGCAGCGTTGACCCTTCGATGAACACTGAAGCTTTCTTT. This encodes CSVDPSMNTEAFF.

In its sample, this clonotype was seen many times. The chain is built from TRBV5-1 and TRBJ2-5; weak D call: TRBD2 (5 bases). CDR3 size: 14 residues. CDR1 and CDR2 from the germline V gene are SGHRS and YFSETQ. V lost 4 bases, J lost 11 bases, and 21 bases lay in between. The CDR3 nucleotides are TGCGCCAGCAGCCCGGGCACAGACTACAATGAGCAGTACTTC. Translated: CASSPGTDYNEQYF.

Of note for this clonotype: One end of the junction varies from germline; a read error may be responsible. The V call is TRBV14, the J call TRBJ1-2, with D uncertain. From germline, CDR1 is SGHDN and CDR2 FVKESK. This CDR3 is built from 16 residues. The CDR3 loop reads CDSSQPGRFPLYGYTF. CDR3 DNA sequence: TGTGACAGCAGCCAACCCGGTCGGTTCCCCCTCTATGGCTACACCTTC.

This clonotype has just one count. V usage is TRBV29-1 and J usage is TRBJ1-1; D is undetermined. Germline-derived CDR1 and CDR2 are SQVTM and ANQGSEA. The CDR3 totals 12 residues. V was clipped by 5 bases and J by 2 bases, with 9 bases between them. The CDR3 DNA sequence: TGCAGCGTTCGTCGGGGAAACACTGAAGCTTTCTTT. Protein: CSVRRGNTEAFF.

The chain recombines TRBV7-2 with TRBJ2-1; 7 bases match TRBD1. With V trimmed by 5 bases and J by 4 bases, 11 bases remained unmatched. The CDR3 totals 16 residues. The germline gives CDR1 SGHTA, CDR2 FQGNSA. The CDR3 here is CASSPGGVGQYNEQFF. DNA of the CDR3: TGTGCCAGCAGCCCAGGGGGAGTGGGACAATACAATGAGCAGTTCTTC.

As concerns this clonotype: One junction end does not reproduce the germline sequence, and a read error may be involved. V and J are TRBV2 and TRBJ1-2; D is possibly TRBD1 (6 bases). The germline CDR1 and CDR2 sequences are SNHLY and FYNNEI. The CDR3 totals 15 residues. This chain's CDR3 is CASSEAMGAGYGYPF. CDR3 in DNA: TGTGCCAGCAGTGAAGCAATGGGGGCGGGCTATGGCTACCCCTTC.

The chain uses TRBV4-3 and TRBJ2-1; 10 bases map to TRBD1. Germline CDR1 reads LGHNA; CDR2 reads YSLEER. V dropped 3 bases and J dropped 8; count of bases not matched to a gene: 10. This CDR3 region has 16 residues. The CDR3 coding sequence is TGCGCCAGCAGCCACCTCCCGGGACAGGGGTCTGATGAGCAGTTCTTC. Amino acid sequence: CASSHLPGQGSDEQFF.

This clonotype was seen only a few times. The chain carries TRBV9 and TRBJ1-6, with D uncertain. In germline, CDR1 is SGDLS, CDR2 YYNGEE. V lost 3 bases, J lost 5 bases, and 12 bases lay in between. The CDR3 totals 15 residues. The CDR3 DNA is TGTGCCAGCAGCGCCGGGGAGGGAAATAATTCACCCCTCCACTTT. Residues: CASSAGEGNNSPLHF.

This clonotype was counted between two and nine times. The J gene is TRBJ2-5, the V gene TRBV30; 7 positions agree with TRBD1. The CDR3 contains 14 residues. V gave up 5 bases and J gave up 1 base; unmatched junction bases: 7. CDR1 GTSNPN and CDR2 SVGIG come from the germline V gene (reference sequence). The CDR3 nucleotides are TGTGCCTGGTTTCGACAGGGTACCCAAGAGACCCAGTACTTC. Its translation is CAWFRQGTQETQYF.